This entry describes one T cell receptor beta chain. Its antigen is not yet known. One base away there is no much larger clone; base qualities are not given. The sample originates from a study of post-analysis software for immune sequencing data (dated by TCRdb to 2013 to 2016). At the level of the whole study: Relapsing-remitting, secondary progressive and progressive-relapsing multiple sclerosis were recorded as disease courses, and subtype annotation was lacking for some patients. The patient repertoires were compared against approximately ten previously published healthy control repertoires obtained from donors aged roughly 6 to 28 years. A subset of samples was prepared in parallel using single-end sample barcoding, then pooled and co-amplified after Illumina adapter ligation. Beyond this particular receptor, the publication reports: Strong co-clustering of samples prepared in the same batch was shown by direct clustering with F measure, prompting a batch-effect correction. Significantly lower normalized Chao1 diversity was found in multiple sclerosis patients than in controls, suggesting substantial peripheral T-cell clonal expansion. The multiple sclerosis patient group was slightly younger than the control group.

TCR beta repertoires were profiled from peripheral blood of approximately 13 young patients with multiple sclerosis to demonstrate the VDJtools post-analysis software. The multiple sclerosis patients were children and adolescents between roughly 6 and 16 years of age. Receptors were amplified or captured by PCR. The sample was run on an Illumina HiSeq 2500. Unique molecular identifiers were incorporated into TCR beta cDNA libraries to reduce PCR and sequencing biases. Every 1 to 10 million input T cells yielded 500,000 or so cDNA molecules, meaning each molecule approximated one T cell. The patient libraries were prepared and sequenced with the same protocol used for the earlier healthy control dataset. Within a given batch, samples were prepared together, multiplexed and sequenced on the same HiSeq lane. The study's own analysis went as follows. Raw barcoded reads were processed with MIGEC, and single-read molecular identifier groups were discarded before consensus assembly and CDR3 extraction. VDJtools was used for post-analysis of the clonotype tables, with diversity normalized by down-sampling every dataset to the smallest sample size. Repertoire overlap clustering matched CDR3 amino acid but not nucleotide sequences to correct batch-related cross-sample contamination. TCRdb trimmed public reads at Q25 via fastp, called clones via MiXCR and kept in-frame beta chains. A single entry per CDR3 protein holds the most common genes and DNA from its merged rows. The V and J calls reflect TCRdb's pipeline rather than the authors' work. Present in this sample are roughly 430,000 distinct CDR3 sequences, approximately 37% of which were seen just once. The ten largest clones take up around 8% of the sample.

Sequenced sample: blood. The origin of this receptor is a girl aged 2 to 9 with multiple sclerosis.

The DNA sequence is TGTGCCAGCAGTGATAGCAATCAGCCCCAGCATTTT. It codes for CASSDSNQPQHF. Rearrangement joined TRBV12-3 or TRBV12-4 to TRBJ1-5, with no confidently assigned D gene. V was cut back by 5 bases and J by 0 bases, leaving a gap of 2 bases between them. Measured from the cysteine to the phenylalanine, the CDR3 is 12 residues long. Only the CDR3 part of the read is kept: 36 bases, read in frame from the first base.